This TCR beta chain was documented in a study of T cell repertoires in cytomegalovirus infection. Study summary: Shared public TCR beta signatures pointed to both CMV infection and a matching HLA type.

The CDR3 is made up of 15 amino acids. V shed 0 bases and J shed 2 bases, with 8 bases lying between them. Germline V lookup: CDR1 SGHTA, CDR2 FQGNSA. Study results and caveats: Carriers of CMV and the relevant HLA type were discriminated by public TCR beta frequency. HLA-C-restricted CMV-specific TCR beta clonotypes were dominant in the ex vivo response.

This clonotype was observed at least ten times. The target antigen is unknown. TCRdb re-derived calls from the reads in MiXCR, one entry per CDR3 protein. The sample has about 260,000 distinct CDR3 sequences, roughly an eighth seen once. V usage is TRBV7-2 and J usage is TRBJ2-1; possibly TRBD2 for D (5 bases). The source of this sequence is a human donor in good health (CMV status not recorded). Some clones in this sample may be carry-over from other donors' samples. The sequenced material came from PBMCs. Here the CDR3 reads CASSLASATYNEQFF. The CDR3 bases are TGTGCCAGCAGCTTAGCTAGCGCCACCTACAATGAGCAGTTCTTC.